This T cell receptor (beta chain) was profiled in a study of blood T cells in healthy people across ages. At the level of the study: Using template switching, researchers captured about one barcoded beta molecule for each two T cells.

This CDR3 has 13 residues. Per the germline V gene, CDR1 is MNHEY and CDR2 is SVGEGT. The second PCR ran roughly 6 to 12 cycles with a sample-barcoded 5' primer and J-beta primers. MiXCR, run by TCRdb on the 5' RACE reads, gives a single entry per CDR3 protein. Of about 780,000 distinct CDR3 sequences in the sample, around 50% were seen once. As for this clonotype: An end of the junction does not agree with germline; a read error may underlie this.

The origin of this receptor is a man aged 80 or over in good health. The rearrangement links TRBV6-2 or TRBV6-3 to TRBJ2-1; D is ambiguous. Material for sequencing was blood. DNA for the CDR3: TGTGCCAGTAGTTATTTCAGGTCCTATGAGCAGTTCTTC. Translating gives CASSYFRSYEQFF.